This T cell receptor beta chain was sequenced in a study of T cells after yellow fever vaccination (dated 2019 in TCRdb). Concerning the study at large: The SMART-Seq v4 Ultra Low Input RNA kit was used to prepare libraries from fractions with low cell numbers. To follow T-cell clones before and after primary and booster YFV17D yellow fever vaccination, bulk TCR alpha and beta repertoires were sequenced over time. Two healthy male donors, one aged 18 to 29 and one aged 30 to 40 years, made up the cohort. Bulk PBMC replicates and cell subsets were isolated from blood drawn at multiple timepoints before and after both primary and secondary immunization. The paper as a whole reports these results and caveats: Because abundant contaminating clonotypes from the bulk population could be contained in FACS-sorted repertoires, computational filtering was required. Compared with the primary T-cell response, the secondary T-cell response was faster but weaker, reaching its peak on day 5 rather than on day 15. A small share of clonotypes was detected in both CD4 and CD8 compartments, with the overlap likely arising from convergent recombination. Only two donors were included in the study, so the extent to which the findings can be generalized is limited. Most clones expanded after primary vaccination (almost 98% of CD4 and around 88% of CD8) were re-detected after the booster, suggesting that broad memory maintenance occurred.

Notes on this clonotype: What this receptor recognizes is not known. The input lacks base qualities; no much larger clone sits a single base away.

The meaning of the sample's treatment or condition label: live attenuated yellow fever vaccine strain. A standard Ficoll-Paque protocol was used to isolate PBMCs from peripheral blood. Dynabeads CD4 and CD8 positive selection kits were used to isolate CD4 and CD8 T-cell fractions. TriZol was used to extract RNA from bulk PBMCs, CD4 and CD8 fractions, and dextramer-positive and dextramer-negative fractions. TCR cDNA was synthesized by 5'RACE template switching, through which a universal primer site and unique molecular identifiers were introduced. Priming for cDNA synthesis came from both the TCR alpha and TCR beta constant segments. Library amplification used two PCR steps, and the second PCR step added sample barcodes and sequencing adapters. Sequencing of libraries was performed on Illumina HiSeq 2500 (2x100 bp) or NovaSeq (2x150 bp). Under the source paper's analysis protocol: MIGEC was used to demultiplex reads and collapse the reads into UMI consensus sequences, and MiXCR was used for V(D)J alignment. Clonotypes responding to the vaccine were identified with edgeR on replicate PBMC samples, with the criteria of FDR below 0.01 and a log2 fold change above 5 up to day 15. CD4 or CD8 identity was assigned to each bulk clonotype according to whether the clonotype was present at higher abundance in the sequenced CD4 repertoire or the sequenced CD8 repertoire. In TCRdb, the public reads were trimmed at Q25 with fastp and aligned with MiXCR, with productive beta chains retained. Here each entry gathers all rows of one CDR3 protein and keeps the most common genes and DNA. The authors' filters were not applied to this entry. For this sample there are approximately 180,000 distinct CDR3 sequences; approximately 6.2% appear just once. Roughly 3% of the sample belongs to the ten largest clones.

V ends up 5 bases short and J 1 base short, with an unmatched junction base count of 4. The germline V gene yields LGHNA for CDR1 and YSLEER for CDR2. Inclusive of the bounding cysteine and phenylalanine, the CDR3 is 16 residues long. CDR3 DNA only is kept here, 48 bases in frame from base 1. This TCR came from a man aged 18 to 30 who received the YFV17D yellow fever vaccine. The sequence is built from TRBV4-3 and TRBJ2-2, and TRBD2 aligns with 10 junction nucleotides. This material consisted of CD4+ T cells sorted from PBMCs, taken on the day of the first yellow fever vaccination. CDR3 protein: CASSALAGVNTGELFF. The sequenced DNA: TGCGCCAGCAGCGCCCTAGCGGGGGTGAACACCGGGGAGCTGTTTTTT.